The following is a TCR beta chain sequence with its context. Its antigen is as yet unknown. Data came from immunoSEQ multiplex PCR; TCRdb stores just in-frame clones and leaves some out. This sample has about 2.4 million clones; 93% occur once, and the top ten carry more than 0.35%. CDR3 length equals 19 residues. With 1 base clipped from V and 4 bases from J, the junction kept 18 bases outside the gene matches. Germline V gene lookup returns CDR1 SGHRS and CDR2 YFSETQ. The data originate from a study of shared clonotypes between healthy human individuals. Study background: Donors had three CD4 naive, three CD4 memory, two CD8 naive and one CD8 memory plate apiece.

Overall study findings and caveats: An expected dependence of interdonor clonotype sharing on sequencing depth was noted.

The sample comprised naive CD4+ T cells from PBMCs. Subset reported: CD45RA+ positively selected. This clonotype was obtained from a man aged 18 to 35 in good health. Some clones in this sample may be carry-over from other donors' samples. The V and J genes are TRBV5-1 and TRBJ2-3, with TRBD1 matching over 7 bases. CDR3 in DNA: TGCGCCAGCAGCTTGCGACCGCCGGCAGGGGGAGAGAGCGCAGATACGCAGTATTTT. As protein: CASSLRPPAGGESADTQYF.